This T cell receptor (beta chain) was retrieved from a study of T cell clonality in common variable immunodeficiency. Findings of the study overall: Fewer deletions and N-nucleotide insertions were reportedly seen in common variable immunodeficiency TCR beta sequences.

As concerns this clone: Its target is not known. The read comes to an end 3 residues before the CDR3 does, leaving the germline J gene to fill in the end.

Reduced serum IgG, IgA and/or IgM plus specific antibody deficiency defined CVID. Blood came from CVID subjects not ill and not taking immunomodulatory or immunosuppressive medication. Sequencing was performed with immunoSEQ multiplex PCR; in TCRdb, only in-frame clones are kept and a portion is missing. Altogether roughly 14,000 clones were found in the sample, and no singletons occur. CDR1 is SEHNR and CDR2 is FQNEAQ in the germline V gene (reference sequence). J lost 6 bases, V lost 3 bases, and 3 bases had no gene match. The CDR3 totals 15 residues. This clonotype originated in a human donor with common variable immunodeficiency. This chain connects TRBV7-9 to TRBJ2-1; 12 bases match TRBD1. The sequenced sample consisted of peripheral blood mononuclear cells. CDR3 DNA (partial): TGTGCCAGCAGCTTGGGACAGGGGGCGCGCAATGAG. This gives the protein CASSLGQGARNE. The complete CDR3 sequence is CASSLGQGARNEQFF.